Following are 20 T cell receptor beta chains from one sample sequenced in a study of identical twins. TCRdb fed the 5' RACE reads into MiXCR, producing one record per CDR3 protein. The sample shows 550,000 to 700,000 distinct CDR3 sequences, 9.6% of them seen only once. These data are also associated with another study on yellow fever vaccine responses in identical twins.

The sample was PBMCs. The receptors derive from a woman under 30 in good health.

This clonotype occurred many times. CDR3 amino acids: CASSLQQGGTDTQYF. For the CDR3, the DNA is TGCGCCAGCAGCTTGCAACAGGGCGGCACAGATACGCAGTATTTT. V is TRBV5-1 and J is TRBJ2-3, with a tentative D call TRBD1 (6 bases). CDR3 length: 15 residues. From germline, CDR1 is SGHRS and CDR2 YFSETQ. V dropped 1 base and J dropped 1 base, with 10 bases sitting between them.

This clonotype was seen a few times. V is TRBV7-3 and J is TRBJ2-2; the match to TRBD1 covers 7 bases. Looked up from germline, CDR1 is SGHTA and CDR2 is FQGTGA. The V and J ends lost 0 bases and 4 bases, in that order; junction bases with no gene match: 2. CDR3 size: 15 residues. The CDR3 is CASSLTGGPTGELFF. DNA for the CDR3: TGTGCCAGCAGCTTAACAGGGGGCCCCACCGGGGAGCTGTTTTTT.

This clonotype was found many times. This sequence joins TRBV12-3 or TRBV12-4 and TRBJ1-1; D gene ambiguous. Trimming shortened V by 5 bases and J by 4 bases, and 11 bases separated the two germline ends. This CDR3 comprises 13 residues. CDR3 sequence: CASSRPEATEAFF. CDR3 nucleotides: TGTGCCAGCAGTCGCCCGGAGGCCACTGAAGCTTTCTTT.

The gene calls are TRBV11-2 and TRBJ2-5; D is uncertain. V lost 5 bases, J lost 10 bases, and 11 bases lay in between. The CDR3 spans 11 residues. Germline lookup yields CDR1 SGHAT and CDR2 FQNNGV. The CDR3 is CASSPGSYQYF. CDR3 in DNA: TGTGCCAGCAGCCCCGGTTCTTACCAGTACTTC.

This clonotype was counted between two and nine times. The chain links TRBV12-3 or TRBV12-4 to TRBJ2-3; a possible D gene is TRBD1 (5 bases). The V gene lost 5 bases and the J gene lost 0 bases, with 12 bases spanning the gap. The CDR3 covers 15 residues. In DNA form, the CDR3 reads TGTGCCAGCAGTGTAACACAGGCTAGCACAGATACGCAGTATTTT. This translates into CASSVTQASTDTQYF.

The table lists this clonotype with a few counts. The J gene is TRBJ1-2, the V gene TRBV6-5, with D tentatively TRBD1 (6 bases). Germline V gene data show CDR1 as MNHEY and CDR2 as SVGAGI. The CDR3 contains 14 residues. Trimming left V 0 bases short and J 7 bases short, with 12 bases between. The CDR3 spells CASSYSGGRIGYTF. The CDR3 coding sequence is TGTGCCAGCAGTTACTCCGGGGGGCGCATTGGCTACACCTTC.

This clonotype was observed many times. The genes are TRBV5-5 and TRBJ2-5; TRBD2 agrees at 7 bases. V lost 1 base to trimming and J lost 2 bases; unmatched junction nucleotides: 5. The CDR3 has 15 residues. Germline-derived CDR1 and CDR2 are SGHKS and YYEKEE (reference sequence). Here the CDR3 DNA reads TGTGCCAGCAGCTTGTCGGCTAGCGGTCAAGAGACCCAGTACTTC. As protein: CASSLSASGQETQYF.

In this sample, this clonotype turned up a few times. The CDR3 here is CASSLGCDGVADTQYF. The CDR3 DNA follows: TGTGCCAGCAGCTTAGGTTGCGACGGAGTGGCAGATACGCAGTATTTT. The chain is built from TRBV7-4 and TRBJ2-3; no clear D gene. Trimming shortened V by 1 base and J by 4 bases, and 15 bases separated the two germline ends. The CDR3 has 16 amino acids. Per germline, CDR1 SGHVT and CDR2 SQSDAQ.

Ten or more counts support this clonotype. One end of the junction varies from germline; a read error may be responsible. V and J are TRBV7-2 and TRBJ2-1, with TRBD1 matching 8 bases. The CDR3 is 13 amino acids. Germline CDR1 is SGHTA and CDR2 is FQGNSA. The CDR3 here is CASSLAPDRESIF. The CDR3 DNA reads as TGTGCCAGCAGCTTAGCACCGGACAGGGAGAGCATCTTC. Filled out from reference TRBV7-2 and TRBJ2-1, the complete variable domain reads GAGVSQSPSNKVTEKGKDVELRCDPISGHTALYWYRQSLGQGLEFLIYFQGNSAPDKSGLPSDRFSAERTGGSVSTLTIQRTQQEDSAVYLCASSLAPDRESIFGPGTRLTVL.

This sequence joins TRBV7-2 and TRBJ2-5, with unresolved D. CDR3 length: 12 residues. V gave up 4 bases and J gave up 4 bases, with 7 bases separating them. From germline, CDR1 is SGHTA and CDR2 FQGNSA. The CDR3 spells CASSSFVETQYF. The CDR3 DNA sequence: TGTGCCAGCAGCTCGTTTGTAGAGACCCAGTACTTC.

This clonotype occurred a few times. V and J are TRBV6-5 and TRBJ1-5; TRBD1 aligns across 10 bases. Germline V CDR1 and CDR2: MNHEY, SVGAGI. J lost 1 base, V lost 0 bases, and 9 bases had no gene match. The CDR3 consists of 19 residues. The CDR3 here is CASSYSRVDRGFSNQPQHF. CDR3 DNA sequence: TGTGCCAGCAGTTACTCGAGGGTGGACAGGGGGTTCAGCAATCAGCCCCAGCATTTT.

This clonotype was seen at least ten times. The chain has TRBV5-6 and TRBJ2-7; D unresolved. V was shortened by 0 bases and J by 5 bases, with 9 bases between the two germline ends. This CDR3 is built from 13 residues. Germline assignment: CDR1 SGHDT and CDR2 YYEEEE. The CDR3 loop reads CASSLASSDEQYF. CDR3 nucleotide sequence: TGTGCCAGCAGCTTGGCCTCCAGTGACGAGCAGTACTTC.

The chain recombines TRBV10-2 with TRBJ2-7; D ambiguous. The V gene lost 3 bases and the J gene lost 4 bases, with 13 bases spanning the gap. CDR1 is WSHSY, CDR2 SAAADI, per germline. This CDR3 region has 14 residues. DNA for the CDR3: TGCGCCAGCAGTGACTCAGCGTACTTGTACGAGCAGTACTTC. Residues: CASSDSAYLYEQYF.

In nucleotides, the CDR3 is TGCGCCAGCAGCCAAGGAGGGGGCGGGATCTACGAGCAGTACTTC. It translates to CASSQGGGGIYEQYF. The V call is TRBV4-3, the J call TRBJ2-7, with TRBD1 as a possible D gene (7 bases). The length of the CDR3 is 15 residues. Trimming pared 1 base from V and 3 bases from J, leaving 13 bases between. From germline, CDR1 is LGHNA and CDR2 YSLEER.

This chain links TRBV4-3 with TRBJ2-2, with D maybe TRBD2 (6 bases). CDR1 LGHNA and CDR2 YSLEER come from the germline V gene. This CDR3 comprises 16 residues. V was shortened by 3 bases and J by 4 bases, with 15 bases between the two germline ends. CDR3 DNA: TGCGCCAGCAGCCAGTACCTAGGTAGCGGCACCGGGGAGCTGTTTTTT. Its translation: CASSQYLGSGTGELFF.

The CDR3 spells CASVPMGRFNEQFF. The CDR3 region has the DNA TGTGCCAGCGTACCGATGGGGCGGTTCAATGAGCAGTTCTTC. The rearrangement joins TRBV6-2 or TRBV6-3 to TRBJ2-1, with D tentatively TRBD1 (5 bases). CDR1 MNHEY and CDR2 SVGEGT come from the germline V gene. Trimming left V 8 bases short and J 6 bases short, with 17 bases between. The CDR3 runs to 14 residues.

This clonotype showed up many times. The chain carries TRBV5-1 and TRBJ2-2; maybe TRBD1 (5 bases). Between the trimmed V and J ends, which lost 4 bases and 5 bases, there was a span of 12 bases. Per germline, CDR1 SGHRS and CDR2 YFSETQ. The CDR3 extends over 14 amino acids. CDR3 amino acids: CASSPTVGTGELFF. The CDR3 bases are TGCGCCAGCAGCCCGACAGTTGGTACCGGGGAGCTGTTTTTT.

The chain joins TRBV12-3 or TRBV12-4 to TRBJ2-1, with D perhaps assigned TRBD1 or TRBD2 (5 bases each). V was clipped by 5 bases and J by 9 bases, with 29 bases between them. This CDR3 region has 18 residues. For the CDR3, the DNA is TGTGCCAGCAGTCCTCTGTTCATGAGGGCTCAGGGTGTCAGTGAGCAGTTCTTC. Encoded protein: CASSPLFMRAQGVSEQFF.

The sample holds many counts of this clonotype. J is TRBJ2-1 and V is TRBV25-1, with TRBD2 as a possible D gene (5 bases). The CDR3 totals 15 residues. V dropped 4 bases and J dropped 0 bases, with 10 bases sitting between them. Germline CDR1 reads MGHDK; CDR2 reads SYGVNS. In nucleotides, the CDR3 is TGTGCCAGCAGTGTCCCGGGAAACTCCTACAATGAGCAGTTCTTC. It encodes CASSVPGNSYNEQFF.

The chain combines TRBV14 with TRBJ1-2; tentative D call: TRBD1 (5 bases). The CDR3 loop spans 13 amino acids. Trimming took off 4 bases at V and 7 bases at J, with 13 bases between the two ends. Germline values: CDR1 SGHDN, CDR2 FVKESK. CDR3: CASSPARAGGYTF. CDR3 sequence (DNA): TGTGCCAGCAGCCCCGCCAGGGCTGGTGGCTACACCTTC.